This section outlines one T cell receptor beta chain sequence together with its context. This clone occurred a few times. The antigen this receptor binds is unknown. No much larger clone exists at a distance of one base, and base qualities are not known. At the junction V is shortened by 2 bases and J by 3 bases, with 11 bases in between. The CDR3 holds 14 amino acids from the cysteine to the phenylalanine. The only DNA kept is the CDR3, 42 bases in frame from the first base. The germline V gene encodes CDR1 SGHNT and CDR2 YYREEE (reference sequence). The data originate from a study of cytomegalovirus exposure and HLA in healthy donors (dated by TCRdb to 2016 to 2017). A note on the overall study: An earlier analysis of 587 of the donors reported approximately 270 Gb of sequence data and 100 million to 140 million unique TCR beta sequences from roughly 180 million T cells. Among a few hundred genotyped donors of the cohort, an average of around 240,000 unique TCR beta nucleotide sequences were sequenced per donor, about a sixth of them non-productive. Rather than drawing on any new phenotypic data, the later analysis identified candidate immune exposures from TCR beta sequences and the way those sequences occurred across donors. The number of donors typed differed by locus, with about 629-630 for A, B, C, DRB1 and DQB1, approximately 500 for DQA1, 600 to 610 for DPA1, and roughly 450 for DPB1. The study combined high-throughput TCR immunosequencing, statistical association of individual TCRs with disease status, and machine learning to predict cytomegalovirus infection status. The study aimed to test whether cataloging public T cell receptors could reveal signatures of past pathogen exposure. Donor age, sex, ethnicity and CMV serostatus were compiled together with the repertoire data. In a later genetic analysis, genome-wide SNP genotypes for about 55% of the roughly 700 donors were used, and that subset was treated as a discovery cohort. The genetic ancestry cluster associated with self-reported Caucasian donors included over 80% of the approximately 410 genotyped donors. To study patterns of TCR occurrence, a later analysis re-analyzed previously published TCR beta repertoires from several hundred donors and added high-resolution HLA genotyping. About 320 gigabases of sequencing data and approximately 93 million unique TCR sequences were included in an early release covering roughly 600 HLA-typed donors. HLA typing covered class I and class II loci at four-digit resolution. Roughly five DR-DQ haplotypes were treated as single units for association and clustering because of strong linkage in the cohort. Using immunosequencing, the study profiled T cell repertoires from 500 to 800 subjects and related those repertoires to cytomegalovirus serostatus. Every repertoire in the discovery cohort had been generated on one and the same sequencing platform. An earlier analysis of 450 to 750 of the donors used high-throughput TCR beta sequencing to judge whether each TCR beta V gene segment behaved as functional or pseudogenic. Along with the roughly 700-subject first cohort, a separate validation cohort of about 110 different subjects was used.

Paper-wide results and their limitations: For the cohort, immune exposure information was limited to CMV serostatus. It was suggested by the authors that the approach could potentially be generalized to other disease states and immunological phenotypes. Some IMGT-functional V segments, including TRBV6-2 and TRBV6-3, could not be distinguished by the 87-base-pair reads and were therefore excluded. Most CMV-associated TCR beta chains appeared to be HLA-restricted in a later analysis, and the HLA associations seemed to be driven largely by CMV exposure. In a later analysis, HLA-associated TCR beta chains were found to be more clonally expanded and to have lower generation probabilities than equally common non-associated chains. Sequencing depth was assumed to be roughly uniform across donors in the presence/absence analyses, though that assumption may not hold. The classifier was reported to diagnose cytomegalovirus status with high specificity and sensitivity in both the original cohort and the validation cohort. In a later analysis, the rate of TCR association differed among HLA loci, with DRB1 alleles having the most associated TCRs and HLA-C alleles having the fewest. A further reported finding was that TCR beta sequences accurately predicted the HLA-A and HLA-B alleles for most subjects in the first cohort. The study gave a list of over 150 TCR beta chains associated with cytomegalovirus. A later analysis reported that several top co-occurrence clusters appeared linked to parvovirus B19, influenza, CMV and Epstein-Barr virus. A cluster of highly shared sequence variants was judged likely to be a technical artifact of the sequencing pipeline. Over 15 rarely observed V segments, including chromosome 9 orphons, were excluded from the earlier analysis of some 590 of the donors because counts were too low. Correlated functional status among segregating V segments might reflect linkage disequilibrium, but an unknown experimental factor could not be ruled out. Most TCR sequences were observed very rarely across donors, whereas some public TCRs were present in many individuals. In this cohort, only TCR beta chains were sequenced, and detectable features were limited by the absence of alpha or paired-chain data. Because some donors lacked HLA typing at each locus, the association tests relied only on the typed subset. Compared with the approximately 710-donor mean, donors in an Asian-associated ancestry cluster had fewer N-insertions in productive TCRs, according to a later genetic analysis. Strong co-occurrence of HLA alleles, especially DR and DQ, made assigning TCR associations to individual alleles difficult. In an earlier analysis of approximately 600 of the donors, most TCR beta V segments were observed in productive rearrangements about 87% or about 30% of the time, broadly matching IMGT annotations. In vitro tests confirmed that a few of the cytomegalovirus-associated TCR beta chains recognize cytomegalovirus antigens. V-gene and J-gene trimming of TCR beta chains was associated with a missense DCLRE1C variant in a later genetic analysis, and the association was replicated in an independent cohort. In a later analysis, some 18,000 TCR beta sequences were associated with specific HLA alleles at a false discovery rate of 0.05.

To prepare the library, the immunoSEQ multiplex PCR assay was applied. The multiplex PCR relied on a mix of 60 forward primers for TCR Vbeta segments and 13 reverse primers for TCR Jbeta segments. The CDR3 region of rearranged TCR beta genes was amplified from genomic DNA with a multiplex PCR assay. The amplified TCR beta libraries were sequenced on the Illumina HiSeq System as 87-base-pair reads. Under the source paper's analysis protocol: A later analysis tallied some 79 million unique TCR beta chains across the 660 or so repertoires, and about 12 million of those chains were shared by two or more donors. To remove PCR and sequencing errors, raw reads were error-corrected and collapsed into unique sequences using a nearest-neighbor algorithm that merged closely related sequences. Alignment of CDR3 sequences to IMGT reference sequences was used to assign V, D and J gene segments. For a sequence to be retained, at least a six-nucleotide match to both a V gene segment and a J gene segment was required. A rearrangement was called productive if the CDR3 had no stop codons and remained in frame with V and J, and every other rearrangement was called non-productive. Following IMGT convention, CDR3 was defined as the stretch from the second conserved V-encoded cysteine up to the conserved J-encoded phenylalanine. The earlier analysis of about 560 of the donors excluded any sequence lacking an unambiguous match to a single V gene segment. In an earlier analysis of approximately 590 of the donors, a V segment was called functional when productive rearrangements were above 56.7%, and segregating when the standard deviation between donors exceeded 5%. To diagnose cytomegalovirus status from the catalog of TCR beta chain sequences, a statistical classification framework was built. V and J gene assignment, in a later analysis, came from comparing TCR nucleotide sequences with IMGT/GENE-DB human TR gene sequences. In a later analysis, CDR3 sequences and most-parsimonious VDJ recombination scenarios were assigned using the TCRdist pipeline. In a later analysis, every TCR beta chain was defined by the combination of its CDR3 amino acid sequence and its V-gene family, and reads without a unique V-gene family were dropped. To address suspected cross-contamination and a sequencing artifact, a later analysis removed 592 highly shared, low-generation-probability nucleotide sequences. For each public chain, a later analysis derived a clonal expansion index from normalized ranks of inferred template counts within each repertoire. Generation probabilities in a later analysis came from a VDJ recombination model fitted to out-of-frame rearrangements, and those results were checked against IGoR. A later analysis scored TCR-TCR, TCR-HLA and TCR-CMV co-occurrence with hypergeometric tests, applying a repertoire-size bias correction to TCR pairs. A later analysis estimated false discovery rates by permuting HLA or CMV assignments 20 times. In a later analysis, co-occurring TCRs were grouped using DBSCAN, with TCRdist sequence similarity added in when clustering inside HLA-allele-positive subsets. Co-occurrence clustering excluded repertoires with fewer than 30,000 or more than 120,000 public chains, plus five with anomalous nucleotide sharing. Here the immuneACCESS table is served through TCRdb, limited to in-frame sequences with V and J called. Missing clones are a known gap in these copies; in checked studies unresolved V genes cover under half, and the rest lacks a known reason. The V and J calls and clone size come from that table; D and trimming were worked out from the DNA. This sample comprises around 100,000 clones, 60% to 80% of them detected only once. Under 20% of the sample goes to the ten largest clones.

The cohort consisted of 650 to 850 healthy bone marrow donors. All cohort members were sampled while nominally healthy, although unrecorded immune exposures were likely present. The donor tested CMV seropositive, placing the donor among the 289 seropositive members of the cohort. A peripheral blood sample was provided by each donor, and peripheral blood mononuclear cells were used for TCR beta sequencing. The Qiagen DNeasy Blood Extraction Kit was used to extract genomic DNA from the blood cell samples. The chain couples TRBV5-4 to TRBJ1-1; the best D guess is TRBD1, with 6 bases matching. Sequenced: PBMCs. This TCR was recovered from an older woman in good health and CMV-seropositive. The CDR3 sequence is CASSFTGKYTEAFF. The nucleotide sequence reads TGTGCCAGCAGCTTTACAGGGAAATACACTGAAGCTTTCTTT.